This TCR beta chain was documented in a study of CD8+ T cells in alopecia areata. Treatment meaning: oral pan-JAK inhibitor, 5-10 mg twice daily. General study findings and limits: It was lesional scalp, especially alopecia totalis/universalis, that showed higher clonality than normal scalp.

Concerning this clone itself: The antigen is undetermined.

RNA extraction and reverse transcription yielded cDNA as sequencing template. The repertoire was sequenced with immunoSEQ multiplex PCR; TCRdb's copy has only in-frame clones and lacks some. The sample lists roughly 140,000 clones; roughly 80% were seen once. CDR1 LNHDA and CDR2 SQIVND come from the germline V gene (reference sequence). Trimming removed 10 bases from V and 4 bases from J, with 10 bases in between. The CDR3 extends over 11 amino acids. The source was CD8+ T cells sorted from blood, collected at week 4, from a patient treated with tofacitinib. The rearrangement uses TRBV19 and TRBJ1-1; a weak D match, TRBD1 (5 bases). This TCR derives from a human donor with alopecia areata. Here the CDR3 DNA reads TGTGCCACCAGGAGGGGCACTGAAGCTTTCTTT. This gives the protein CATRRGTEAFF. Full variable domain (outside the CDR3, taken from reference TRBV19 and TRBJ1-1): DGGITQSPKYLFRKEGQNVTLSCEQNLNHDAMYWYRQDPGQGLRLIYYSQIVNDFQKGDIAEGYSVSREKKESFPLTVTSAQKNPTAFYLCATRRGTEAFFGQGTRLTVV.